The next 26 T cell receptor beta chains were all read from a single sample in a study of blood T cells in healthy people across ages. Alongside a J-beta primer mix, a sample-barcoded 5' primer served in a second PCR lasting roughly 7 to 12 cycles. TCRdb itself ran the 5' RACE reads through MiXCR, one entry per CDR3 protein. The sample carries approximately 1.5 million distinct CDR3 sequences, about 35% recorded once. Sequencing was carried out using blood. All receptors derive from a woman aged 30 to 39 in good health.

The chain has TRBV27 and TRBJ2-3; the match to TRBD2 covers 9 bases. Germline V CDR1 and CDR2: MNHEY, SMNVEV (reference sequence). CDR3 length: 14 amino acids. Germline trimming cut 7 bases from V and 5 bases from J; bases unmatched to any gene: 7. The DNA for the CDR3 is TGTGCCAGCACGCGGGGGGGCCGGAGAGATACGCAGTATTTT. Its translation: CASTRGGRRDTQYF.

In DNA, the CDR3 is TGTGCCAGCAGCCCAGGGGTGGTCAAAAACATTCAGTACTTC. Amino acid sequence: CASSPGVVKNIQYF. This chain links TRBV7-2 with TRBJ2-4; a weak D match, TRBD1 (6 bases). V was cut by 5 bases and J by 3 bases, with 11 bases left in between. Germline assignment: CDR1 SGHTA and CDR2 FQGNSA. The CDR3 covers 14 residues.

This clonotype showed up just a few times. The chain couples TRBV27 to TRBJ2-5, with TRBD1 matching over 9 bases. The germline CDR1 and CDR2 sequences are MNHEY and SMNVEV (reference sequence). The J segment lost 5 bases and the V segment lost 6 bases, leaving 10 bases of the junction unmatched. This CDR3 has 15 residues. CDR3 DNA: TGTGCCAGCAGACAGGGGGCGCAAGTTTTGGAGACCCAGTACTTC. Encoded protein: CASRQGAQVLETQYF.

The rearrangement uses TRBV20-1 and TRBJ2-3, with 10 positions matching TRBD1. The germline V gene has CDR1 DFQATT and CDR2 SNEGSKA (reference sequence). This CDR3 region has 15 residues. V lost 4 bases to trimming and J lost 4 bases; unmatched junction nucleotides: 8. DNA of the CDR3: TGCAGTGCTACCTGGACAGGGGGGCCCCCAGATACGCAGTATTTT. Protein product: CSATWTGGPPDTQYF.

The V and J genes are TRBV12-3 or TRBV12-4 and TRBJ2-1, with 11 bases lining up with TRBD2. After removal of 1 base from V and 5 bases from J, the junction contained 4 bases not matched to a gene. The length of the CDR3 is 16 residues. DNA for the CDR3: TGTGCCAGCAGTTTAGAGGTTAGCGGGGGGGACAATGAGCAGTTCTTC. Translation gives CASSLEVSGGDNEQFF.

This clonotype was observed a few times. CDR3 sequence (DNA): TGTGCCAGCAGCTTAAGTGACACCTATGGCTACACCTTC. It translates to CASSLSDTYGYTF. This chain links TRBV7-9 with TRBJ1-2; no clear D. Germline values: CDR1 SEHNR, CDR2 FQNEAQ (reference sequence). CDR3 size: 13 residues. V shed 2 bases and J shed 4 bases, with 8 bases lying between them. Together with reference TRBV7-9 and TRBJ1-2, the CDR3 gives the full variable domain: DTGVSQNPRHKITKRGQNVTFRCDPISEHNRLYWYRQTLGQGPEFLTYFQNEAQLEKSRLLSDRFSAERPKGSFSTLEIQRTEQGDSAMYLCASSLSDTYGYTFGSGTRLTVV.

The chain joins TRBV12-3 or TRBV12-4 to TRBJ2-1; 10 nucleotides match TRBD2. V gave up 5 bases and J gave up 8 bases; unmatched junction bases: 6. The CDR3 totals 14 residues. The CDR3 here is CASSKVAGGHEQFF. CDR3 sequence (DNA): TGTGCCAGCAGTAAAGTAGCGGGAGGCCATGAGCAGTTCTTC.

V is TRBV7-8 and J is TRBJ2-1; TRBD1 might be the D (6 bases). V gave up 5 bases and J gave up 8 bases, with 22 bases separating them. Looked up from germline, CDR1 is SGHVS and CDR2 is FQNEAQ. The CDR3 has 16 amino acids. CDR3 sequence: CASSRARAGGIHEQFF. The CDR3 bases are TGTGCCAGCAGCCGAGCAAGGGCTGGGGGCATCCATGAGCAGTTCTTC.

V usage is TRBV7-2 and J usage is TRBJ1-4; 8 bases align to TRBD1. Germline CDR1 reads SGHTA; CDR2 reads FQGNSA. Trimming cost V 5 bases and J 5 bases; bases outside gene matches: 7. CDR3 length: 15 residues. The CDR3 DNA reads TGTGCCAGCAGCCCAAGGACAGGGCGGAATGAAAAACTGTTTTTT. It specifies CASSPRTGRNEKLFF.

In this sample, this clonotype turned up a few times. The chain has TRBV20-1 and TRBJ2-1; D perhaps matches TRBD2 (5 bases). Trimming took off 6 bases at V and 7 bases at J, with 10 bases between the two ends. Germline V gene data show CDR1 as DFQATT and CDR2 as SNEGSKA (reference sequence). The length of the CDR3 is 11 residues. The CDR3 protein is CSATNPNEQFF. The CDR3 nucleotides read TGCAGTGCGACTAATCCGAATGAGCAGTTCTTC.

The sample holds many counts of this clonotype. The chain combines TRBV4-1 with TRBJ1-1; D unresolved. Deletions cut 0 bases from V and 1 base from J, with 3 bases between. This CDR3 has 13 residues. Germline V gene lookup returns CDR1 MGHRA and CDR2 YSYEKL. This chain's CDR3 is CASSQDRNTEAFF. CDR3 sequence (DNA): TGCGCCAGCAGCCAAGACAGGAACACTGAAGCTTTCTTT.

This sequence joins TRBV29-1 and TRBJ2-2; 9 bases agree with TRBD1. V shed 6 bases and J 1 base; nucleotides not matched to a gene: 6. The CDR3 sequence is 15 residues long. Germline lookup yields CDR1 SQVTM and CDR2 ANQGSEA. For the CDR3, the DNA is TGCAGCGTGGATACAGGGGGCATGAACACCGGGGAGCTGTTTTTT. Amino acid sequence: CSVDTGGMNTGELFF.

This clonotype has just a few counts. The chain joins TRBV7-3 to TRBJ1-1; possibly TRBD1 for D (6 bases). Germline V gene lookup returns CDR1 SGHTA and CDR2 FQGTGA. The V gene lost 1 base and the J gene lost 6 bases, with 12 bases spanning the gap. The CDR3 length is 14 residues. The CDR3 loop is CASSLNGDIPEAFF. CDR3 in DNA: TGTGCCAGCAGCTTAAATGGGGACATTCCTGAAGCTTTCTTT.

This clonotype was detected only a few times. The chain is built from TRBV20-1 and TRBJ2-1, with D tentatively TRBD1 (6 bases). Germline loops: CDR1 DFQATT, CDR2 SNEGSKA (reference sequence). Trimming took off 4 bases at V and 5 bases at J, with 12 bases between the two ends. The CDR3 is made up of 13 amino acids. The CDR3 region is CSAMPGHHNEQFF. CDR3 DNA: TGCAGTGCTATGCCGGGACATCACAATGAGCAGTTCTTC.

In its sample, this clonotype was seen many times. A read error may produce the germline difference seen at one junction end. The rearrangement uses TRBV12-3 or TRBV12-4 and TRBJ1-2; 7 bases are a match to TRBD1. The CDR3 runs 13 residues. The CDR3 bases are TGTGCCAGCAGCTTAGAGGGGGCGTATGGCTACACCTTC. Its translation is CASSLEGAYGYTF.

The rearrangement joins TRBV5-1 to TRBJ2-1; a possible D gene is TRBD1 (6 bases). With 4 bases removed from V and 2 bases from J, the gap between germline ends came to 16 bases. This CDR3 has 16 residues. From germline, CDR1 is SGHRS and CDR2 YFSETQ. The CDR3 nucleotides read TGCGCCAGCAGCGGTTACAGGGCTGGAACCTACAATGAGCAGTTCTTC. Residues: CASSGYRAGTYNEQFF.

This clonotype appeared a few times. This chain connects TRBV29-1 to TRBJ2-7; D tentatively reads TRBD1 or TRBD2 (6 bases each). V lost 3 bases, J lost 1 base, and 19 bases lay in between. The CDR3 runs 16 residues. Germline V gene sequence: CDR1 SQVTM, CDR2 ANQGSEA. CDR3 loop: CSVEGGSGAGSYEQYF. The CDR3 DNA sequence: TGCAGCGTTGAGGGGGGCAGCGGAGCAGGGTCCTACGAGCAGTACTTC.

This clonotype has only a few counts. The V and J genes are TRBV20-1 and TRBJ2-4; D might be TRBD2 (5 bases). CDR3 size: 15 residues. V was clipped by 5 bases and J by 0 bases, with 14 bases between them. Germline CDR1 and CDR2: DFQATT and SNEGSKA (reference sequence). CDR3 nucleotides: TGCAGTGCTTCCACACTAGGACTAGCCAAAAACATTCAGTACTTC. Its translation: CSASTLGLAKNIQYF.

The rearrangement joins TRBV28 to TRBJ1-4; 9 nucleotides match TRBD1. J gave up 4 bases and V 3 bases, and 12 bases lay outside the gene matches. Looked up from germline, CDR1 is MDHEN and CDR2 is SYDVKM. The length of the CDR3 is 18 residues. CDR3 loop: CASSFDLTGGPDNEKLFF. CDR3 DNA sequence: TGTGCCAGCAGTTTTGACTTGACAGGGGGGCCCGATAATGAAAAACTGTTTTTT.

This clonotype was picked up a small number of times. This chain links TRBV30 with TRBJ2-5; D gene uncertain. Trimming removed 3 bases from V and 4 bases from J, with 12 bases in between. The CDR3 length is 13 residues. Looked up from germline, CDR1 is GTSNPN and CDR2 is SVGIG (reference sequence). Here the CDR3 reads CAWSVGNAETQYF. In nucleotides, the CDR3 is TGTGCCTGGAGCGTCGGAAACGCAGAGACCCAGTACTTC.

The genes are TRBV25-1 and TRBJ1-4; D might be TRBD1 (5 bases). Germline V gene lookup returns CDR1 MGHDK and CDR2 SYGVNS. Trimming pared 4 bases from V and 2 bases from J, leaving 14 bases between. The CDR3 spans 16 residues. CDR3 bases: TGTGCCAGCAGTGCGGGTCAGGGAAGGACTAATGAAAAACTGTTTTTT. It specifies CASSAGQGRTNEKLFF.

The chain has TRBV7-2 and TRBJ1-2; D call uncertain. The CDR3 runs to 13 residues. V was clipped by 1 base and J by 6 bases, with 9 bases between them. The germline V gene encodes CDR1 SGHTA and CDR2 FQGNSA. CDR3: CASSLGVLDGYTF. Written as DNA, the CDR3 is TGTGCCAGCAGCTTAGGGGTACTTGATGGCTACACCTTC.

The rearrangement uses TRBV7-8 and TRBJ2-1, with 9 bases aligning to TRBD2. The CDR3 runs to 15 residues. Germline V gene data show CDR1 as SGHVS and CDR2 as FQNEAQ. The junction had 8 bases not matched to a gene; V was cut back by 5 bases and J by 6 bases. The DNA for the CDR3 is TGTGCCAGCAGCCCGGGGGCGGGAGGGGGCAATGAGCAGTTCTTC. Protein sequence: CASSPGAGGGNEQFF.

Note on this clonotype: At one of its ends the junction is not consistent with the germline gene, which may arise from a read error. The chain carries TRBV29-1 and TRBJ1-1, with D tentatively TRBD1 (5 bases). Germline assignment: CDR1 SQVTM and CDR2 ANQGSEA. The CDR3 extends over 16 amino acids. CDR3 coding DNA: TGCAGTGTTGAAGATCTGGGGGATAGGGGGAACACTGAAGCTTTCTTT. This codes for CSVEDLGDRGNTEAFF.

This clonotype was seen ten or more times. The chain joins TRBV6-6 to TRBJ1-5, with a weak D call TRBD1 (5 bases). Trimming left V 5 bases short and J 3 bases short, with 14 bases between. Germline values: CDR1 MNHNY, CDR2 SVGAGI (reference sequence). The CDR3 length is 15 residues. CDR3 DNA: TGTGCCAGCAGTAATGGGGGTGCGGACAATCAGCCCCAGCATTTT. Amino acid sequence: CASSNGGADNQPQHF.

The V and J genes are TRBV2 and TRBJ2-1, with TRBD2 matching 7 bases. The CDR3 is 14 amino acids. V shed 7 bases, J shed 9 bases, and the junction held 12 bases outside the gene matches. Germline V gives CDR1 SNHLY, CDR2 FYNNEI. CDR3 in amino acids: CASKEGLPGGEQFF. The CDR3 DNA reads as TGTGCCAGCAAAGAGGGACTACCGGGGGGTGAGCAGTTCTTC. Full variable domain (remainder filled in from reference TRBV2 and TRBJ2-1): EPEVTQTPSHQVTQMGQEVILRCVPISNHLYFYWYRQILGQKVEFLVSFYNNEISEKSEIFDDQFSVERPDGSNFTLKIRSTKLEDSAMYFCASKEGLPGGEQFFGPGTRLTVL.